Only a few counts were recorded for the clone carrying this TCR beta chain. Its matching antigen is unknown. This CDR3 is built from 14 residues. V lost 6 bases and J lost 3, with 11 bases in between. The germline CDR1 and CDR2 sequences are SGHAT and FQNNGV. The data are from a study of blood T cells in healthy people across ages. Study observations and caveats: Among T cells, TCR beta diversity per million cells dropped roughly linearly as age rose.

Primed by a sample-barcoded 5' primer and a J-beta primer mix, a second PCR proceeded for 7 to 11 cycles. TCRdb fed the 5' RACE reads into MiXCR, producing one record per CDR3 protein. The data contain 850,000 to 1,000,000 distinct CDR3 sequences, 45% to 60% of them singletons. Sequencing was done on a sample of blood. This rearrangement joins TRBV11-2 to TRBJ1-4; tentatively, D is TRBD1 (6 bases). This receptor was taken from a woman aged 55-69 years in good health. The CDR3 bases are TGTGCCAGCAGTGAGGGGGAGGCTAATGAAAAACTGTTTTTT. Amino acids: CASSEGEANEKLFF. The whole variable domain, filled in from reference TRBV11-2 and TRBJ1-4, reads EAGVAQSPRYKIIEKRQSVAFWCNPISGHATLYWYQQILGQGPKLLIQFQNNGVVDDSQLPKDRFSAERLKGVDSTLKIQPAKLEDSAVYLCASSEGEANEKLFFGSGTQLSVL.